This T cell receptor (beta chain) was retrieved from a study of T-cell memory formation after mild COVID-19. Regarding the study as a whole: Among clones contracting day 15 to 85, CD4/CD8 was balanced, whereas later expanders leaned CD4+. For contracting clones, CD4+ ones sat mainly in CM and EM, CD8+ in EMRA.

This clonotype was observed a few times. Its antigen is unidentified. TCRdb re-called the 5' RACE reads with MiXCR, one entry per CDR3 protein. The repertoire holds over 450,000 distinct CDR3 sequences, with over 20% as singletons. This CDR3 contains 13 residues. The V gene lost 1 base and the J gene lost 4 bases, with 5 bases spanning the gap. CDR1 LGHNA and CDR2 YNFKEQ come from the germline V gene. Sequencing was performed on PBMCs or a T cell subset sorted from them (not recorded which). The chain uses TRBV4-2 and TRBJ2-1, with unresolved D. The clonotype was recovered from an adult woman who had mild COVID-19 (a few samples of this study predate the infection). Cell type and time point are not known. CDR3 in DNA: TGTGCCAGCAGCCAAGTCCTATACAATGAGCAGTTCTTC. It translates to CASSQVLYNEQFF.